This TCR beta chain is drawn from a study of PD-1 blockade in classical Hodgkin lymphoma. About this clone itself: Its matching antigen is unknown.

Indicated time point: newly diagnosed, previously untreated cHL patient sample. Peripheral samples used as comparators were newly diagnosed, untreated classical Hodgkin lymphoma PBMCs. The CDR3 is 15 amino acids. The germline V gene encodes CDR1 MNHEY and CDR2 SMNVEV (reference sequence). V trimming: 6 bases; J trimming: 0 bases; junction bases outside the gene matches: 7. Study-wide results and limits: The drivers behind the repertoire differences, possibly disease activity or prior therapy, remain undefined. At baseline, newly diagnosed patients reportedly showed less TCR diversity than healthy donors.

Sequenced by immunoSEQ multiplex PCR; TCRdb stores in-frame clones only, minus some. The table records 47,000 or so clones, roughly 93% of them present only once. Material for sequencing was peripheral blood mononuclear cells (PBMCs). This chain connects TRBV27 to TRBJ2-7, with 8 bases that match TRBD1. The clonotype originates from a human donor with classical Hodgkin lymphoma. The CDR3 protein is CASSLGQGGSYEQYF. The DNA for the CDR3 is TGTGCCAGCAGCTTAGGACAGGGAGGCTCCTACGAGCAGTACTTC.